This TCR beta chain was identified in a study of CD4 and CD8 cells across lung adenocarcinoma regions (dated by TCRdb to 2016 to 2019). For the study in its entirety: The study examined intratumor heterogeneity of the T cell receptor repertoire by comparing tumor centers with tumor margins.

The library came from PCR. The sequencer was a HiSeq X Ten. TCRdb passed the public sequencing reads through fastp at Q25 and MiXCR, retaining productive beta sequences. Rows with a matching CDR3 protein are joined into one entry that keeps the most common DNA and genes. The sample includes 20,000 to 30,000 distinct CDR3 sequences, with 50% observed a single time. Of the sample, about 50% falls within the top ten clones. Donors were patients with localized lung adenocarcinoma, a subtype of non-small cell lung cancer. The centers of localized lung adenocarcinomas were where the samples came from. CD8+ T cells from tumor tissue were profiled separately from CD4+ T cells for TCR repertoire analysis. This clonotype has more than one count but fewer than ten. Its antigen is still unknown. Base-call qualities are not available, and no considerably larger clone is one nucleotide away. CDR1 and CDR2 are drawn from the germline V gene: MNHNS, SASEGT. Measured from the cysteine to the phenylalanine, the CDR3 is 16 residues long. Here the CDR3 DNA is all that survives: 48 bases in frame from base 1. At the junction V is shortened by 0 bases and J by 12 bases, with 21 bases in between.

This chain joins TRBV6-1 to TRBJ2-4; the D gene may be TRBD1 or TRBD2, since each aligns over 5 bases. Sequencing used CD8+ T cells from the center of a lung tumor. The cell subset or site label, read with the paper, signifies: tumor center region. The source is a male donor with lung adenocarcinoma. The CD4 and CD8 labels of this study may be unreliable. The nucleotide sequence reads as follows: TGTGCCAGCAGTGAAGCGGGGCTGGGAGTCAAGAATACTCAGTACTTC. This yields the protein CASSEAGLGVKNTQYF.